This TCR beta chain was captured in a study of OX40 agonist ivuxolimab in advanced cancers. The germline CDR1 and CDR2 sequences are SGDLS and YYNGEE. V was pared by 5 bases and J by 6 bases, with 13 bases between. The CDR3 is 13 amino acids. TCRdb's table, derived via immunoSEQ multiplex PCR, lists solely in-frame clones and lacks some. The data hold fewer than 40,000 clones, with about 92% observed a single time. The sampling schedule covered blood at baseline, cycle 4 day 1, and cycle 7 day 1. The chain has TRBV9 and TRBJ2-3; D call uncertain. This receptor was identified in an adult with an advanced solid tumor such as melanoma, head and neck, liver or kidney cancer. The sample consisted of CD4+ or CD8+ T cells sorted from blood, taken in a trial of the OX40 agonist ivuxolimab. As DNA, the CDR3 is TGTGCCAGCAGTCGCCCCCCGCGGGATACGCAGTATTTT. Translating it yields CASSRPPRDTQYF.